This TCR beta chain was sequenced during a study of cytotoxic CD8 clonotypes in ibrutinib-treated CLL. Study summary: The sample average was 255,043 productive templates and 100,000 or so productive rearrangements.

Measured with immunoSEQ multiplex PCR; TCRdb has only the in-frame clones, and not every one. The table has more than 110,000 clones, 80% seen once. Regarding the study as a whole: The study found baseline clonality above age-matched healthy donors, tracking circulating CD8+ T-cell counts. Clonality went higher at ibrutinib response and then dropped back toward baseline at progression.

Worth noting for this clone: The antigen is unknown.

The length of the CDR3 is 15 residues. The trim removed 2 bases at V and 7 bases at J, leaving 5 bases unmatched. Per germline, CDR1 MNHEY and CDR2 SVGAGI. This TCR was sampled from a human donor with chronic lymphocytic leukemia. V is TRBV6-5 and J is TRBJ2-1; 10 bases align to TRBD2. The material sequenced was PBMCs, taken after 36 months of ibrutinib treatment. The CDR3: CASSYAGLAINEQFF. The CDR3 nucleotides read TGTGCCAGCAGTTACGCGGGACTAGCGATTAATGAGCAGTTCTTC.